A single T cell receptor beta chain is shown here with its context. This record belongs to a study of blood T cell repertoires in COVID-19. For the study at large: COVID-19 samples from acute and convalescent phases originated in the United States, Italy and Spain. PBMCs, B-cell-depleted T cells, or T cells provided the cDNA or gDNA that made up the material.

The germline V gene has CDR1 MNHEY and CDR2 SVGAGI. V lost 8 bases, J lost 4 bases, and 17 bases lay in between. CDR3 length: 14 amino acids. In the authors' workflow: Reference gene primer amplification gave nucleated cell count estimates. Only in-frame clones appear in the TCRdb table, and some are missing; sequencing was by immunoSEQ multiplex PCR. That table is the source of V, J and clone size, and D and trimming were worked out from the DNA. This sample carries approximately 230,000 clones, 70% to 90% of them seen once, and the ten largest clones take roughly 6.7%. This sequence originates from a woman in her 30s with COVID-19, enrolled during active disease. The sample consisted of peripheral blood. The rearrangement uses TRBV6-5 and TRBJ1-2, with D maybe TRBD1 (6 bases). In DNA, the CDR3 is TGTGCCAGCCAGCTTGATGGGGGCGTCTATGGCTACACCTTC. Its protein is CASQLDGGVYGYTF.